This T cell receptor (beta chain) was documented in a study of blood T cell repertoires in COVID-19. The junction had 10 bases not matched to a gene; V was cut back by 4 bases and J by 4 bases. The CDR3 totals 15 residues. Germline assignment: CDR1 LGHNA and CDR2 YSLEER. Assay used: immunoSEQ multiplex PCR; TCRdb lists only in-frame clones, some missing. Here the sample spans around 300,000 clones, 83% being singletons. The chain couples TRBV4-3 to TRBJ2-7; 7 nucleotides line up with TRBD1. The source is a woman in her forties or fifties who had recovered from COVID-19. The specimen was peripheral blood. The CDR3 coding sequence is TGCGCCAGCAGCCCCTCTCAAGGGGGCCTTTACGAGCAGTACTTC. It translates to CASSPSQGGLYEQYF.